The following is a TCR beta chain sequence with its context. Antigen unknown. The source of the sample is a study of T cells in narcolepsy. Profiled with immunoSEQ multiplex PCR; TCRdb holds only in-frame clones, not every one. The data hold tens of thousands of clones, with under 90% observed a single time. General study points: Autoreactive clonotypes reportedly recurred in blood of same and different patients, not controls. No autoreactive T cell clone sequences appeared in some memory CD4+ repertoires.

The V and J ends lost 5 bases and 4 bases respectively, with 8 bases between them. Germline CDR1 and CDR2: SGHVS and FQNEAQ. This CDR3 is 12 amino acids long. The sequenced sample was CD45RA- memory CD4+ T cells from PBMCs. The sequence was obtained from a human donor with narcolepsy. The chain has TRBV7-8 and TRBJ1-2; no definite D call. CDR3 sequence (DNA): TGTGCCAGCAGCCCAGACGGCTATGGCTACACCTTC. The encoded protein is CASSPDGYGYTF.